These 27 T cell receptor beta chains were sequenced from one sample in a study of neoadjuvant anti-PD-1 for oral cavity cancer. Here immunoSEQ multiplex PCR was the method, and the copy in TCRdb shows in-frame clones only, minus some. The sample records 15,000 or so clones, around 70% being singletons. The time point is: after neoadjuvant nivolumab, at surgical resection. Sequencing was performed on PBMCs, taken after nivolumab (anti-PD-1) treatment. The receptors stem from a person between 40 and 79 years old with oral cavity squamous cell carcinoma.

The rearrangement uses TRBV5-1 and TRBJ2-3; possibly TRBD1 or TRBD2 for D (6 bases each). Trimming left V 0 bases short and J 3 bases short, with 14 bases between. Germline V CDR1 and CDR2: SGHRS, YFSETQ. This CDR3 has 16 residues. CDR3 sequence (DNA): TGCGCCAGCAGCTTGGCTCCGGGGGCGGGGACAGATACGCAGTATTTT. It translates to CASSLAPGAGTDTQYF.

The genes are TRBV9 and TRBJ2-5; D gene ambiguous. Germline assignment: CDR1 SGDLS and CDR2 YYNGEE. V lost 0 bases to trimming and J lost 2 bases, with 5 bases between them. CDR3 length: 13 residues. The DNA of the CDR3 is TGTGCCAGCAGCGTAGGTGTACAAGAGACCCAGTACTTC. Protein: CASSVGVQETQYF.

The chain combines TRBV5-8 with TRBJ2-2, with TRBD1 as a possible D gene (6 bases). The CDR3 consists of 14 residues. Germline V gene data show CDR1 as SGHTS and CDR2 as YDEGEE. The V gene lost 2 bases and the J gene lost 6 bases, with 11 bases spanning the gap. The DNA for the CDR3 is TGTGCCAGCAGCTTTGACAGGCAGGCCGGGGAGCTGTTTTTT. Residues: CASSFDRQAGELFF.

This rearrangement joins TRBV2 to TRBJ2-3; 8 bases agree with TRBD1. The CDR3 is 15 residues long. V shed 6 bases, J shed 0 bases, and the junction held 5 bases outside the gene matches. CDR1 and CDR2 from the germline V gene are SNHLY and FYNNEI. The CDR3 DNA is TGTGCCAGCAGCGGGACAGGCTTTAGCACAGATACGCAGTATTTT. The encoded protein is CASSGTGFSTDTQYF.

This clone turned up a few times. The chain recombines TRBV11-1 with TRBJ2-7, with 7 bases aligning to TRBD1. The CDR3 loop spans 14 amino acids. Germline V gene data show CDR1 as SGHAT and CDR2 as FQDESV (reference sequence). Losses at the gene ends were 4 bases for V and 4 bases for J; bases not matched to a gene: 7. Written as DNA, the CDR3 is TGTGCCAGCAGCTCCTACAGGGGCAAGTACGAGCAGTACTTC. It is translated as CASSSYRGKYEQYF.

The V gene is TRBV18, the J gene TRBJ2-7; D may be TRBD2 (6 bases). V lost 0 bases and J 6 bases, leaving 15 bases between the germline ends. There are 15 residues in the CDR3. Germline V gene sequence: CDR1 KGHSH, CDR2 LQKENI. The CDR3 DNA sequence: TGTGCCAGCTCACCACCGGGGAGGCCCACTGGCGAGCAGTACTTC. Its protein product is CASSPPGRPTGEQYF.

This chain uses TRBV19 with TRBJ1-4; the D gene is possibly TRBD1 (5 bases). Trimming removed 3 bases from V and 6 bases from J, with 17 bases in between. The germline gives CDR1 LNHDA, CDR2 SQIVND (reference sequence). The CDR3 is 16 residues long. The CDR3 sequence is CASSMDATAGYEKLFF. CDR3 bases: TGTGCCAGTAGTATGGACGCGACAGCAGGCTATGAAAAACTGTTTTTT.

The J gene is TRBJ2-1, the V gene TRBV6-5; tentatively, D is TRBD2 (5 bases). V was pared by 4 bases and J by 4 bases, with 11 bases between. CDR1 is MNHEY and CDR2 is SVGAGI in the germline V gene. This CDR3 is built from 14 residues. The CDR3 DNA is TGTGCCAGCAGTTCAGCGGAAACTTACAATGAGCAGTTCTTC. Translated, it gives CASSSAETYNEQFF.

This sequence joins TRBV9 and TRBJ2-7; perhaps TRBD1 as D (5 bases). The CDR3 covers 13 residues. Per the germline V gene, CDR1 is SGDLS and CDR2 is YYNGEE. Trimming shortened V by 4 bases and J by 4 bases, and 12 bases separated the two germline ends. The CDR3 nucleotides are TGTGCCAGCAGCCCTCGTCCAGGGTACGAGCAGTACTTC. It is translated as CASSPRPGYEQYF.

The DNA of the CDR3 is TGTGCCTGGAGTGTTCGGGGCAGGGGGCTCAATCAGCCCCAGCATTTT. It is translated as CAWSVRGRGLNQPQHF. V is TRBV30 and J is TRBJ1-5; 8 bases are shared with TRBD1. Germline V CDR1 and CDR2: GTSNPN, SVGIG (reference sequence). The CDR3 spans 16 residues. With V trimmed by 0 bases and J by 3 bases, 7 bases remained unmatched.

This sequence joins TRBV7-6 and TRBJ1-4; D uncertain. There are 12 residues in the CDR3. In germline, CDR1 is SGHVS, CDR2 FNYEAQ. V was cut by 2 bases and J by 7 bases, with 5 bases left in between. The CDR3 DNA reads TGTGCCAGCAGCTTATTCGGTGAAAAACTGTTTTTT. Translation gives CASSLFGEKLFF.

The gene calls are TRBV6-1 and TRBJ1-2; D not certain. Germline V gene data show CDR1 as MNHNS and CDR2 as SASEGT. The CDR3 totals 12 residues. Trimming left V 6 bases short and J 5 bases short, with 10 bases between. The CDR3 reads CASRAGRYGYTF. In DNA form, the CDR3 reads TGTGCCAGCAGGGCAGGACGGTATGGCTACACCTTC.

The J gene is TRBJ1-3, the V gene TRBV5-1; a weak D match, TRBD1 (5 bases). V was clipped by 4 bases and J by 0 bases, with 8 bases between them. The CDR3 has 14 residues. Germline V lookup: CDR1 SGHRS, CDR2 YFSETQ. The CDR3 DNA sequence: TGCGCCAGCAGCCCAGGGAGCTCTGGAAACACCATATATTTT. Protein sequence: CASSPGSSGNTIYF.

The rearrangement uses TRBV28 and TRBJ2-3, with D maybe TRBD1 (5 bases). This CDR3 is 15 amino acids long. V gave up 4 bases and J gave up 4 bases, with 15 bases separating them. From germline, CDR1 is MDHEN and CDR2 SYDVKM. The CDR3 region is CASSSTRDRADTQYF. The CDR3 DNA sequence: TGTGCCAGCAGTTCGACCAGGGATAGGGCAGATACGCAGTATTTT. Complete variable domain (other parts from reference TRBV28 and TRBJ2-3): DVKVTQSSRYLVKRTGEKVFLECVQDMDHENMFWYRQDPGLGLRLIYFSYDVKMKEKGDIPEGYSVSREKKERFSLILESASTNQTSMYLCASSSTRDRADTQYFGPGTRLTVL.

This chain uses TRBV7-3 with TRBJ2-5; TRBD2 matches 8 bases. V shed 4 bases, J shed 3 bases, and the junction held 1 base outside the gene matches. CDR1 is SGHTA, CDR2 FQGTGA, per germline. The CDR3 is 13 amino acids. The CDR3 sequence is CASSSLAEETQYF. The CDR3 DNA follows: TGTGCCAGCAGCTCACTAGCGGAAGAGACCCAGTACTTC.

The rearrangement joins TRBV19 to TRBJ2-6; D gene uncertain. Germline V lookup: CDR1 LNHDA, CDR2 SQIVND (reference sequence). CDR3 length equals 15 residues. V was pared by 1 base and J by 0 bases, with 4 bases between. CDR3 DNA: TGTGCCAGTAGTATAGGCGGCTCTGGGGCCAACGTCCTGACTTTC. Translating gives CASSIGGSGANVLTF. The full variable domain, in which reference TRBV19 and TRBJ2-6 provide the parts outside the CDR3, is DGGITQSPKYLFRKEGQNVTLSCEQNLNHDAMYWYRQDPGQGLRLIYYSQIVNDFQKGDIAEGYSVSREKKESFPLTVTSAQKNPTAFYLCASSIGGSGANVLTFGAGSRLTVL.

Only one count was recorded for this clone. The V and J genes are TRBV4-1 and TRBJ2-3; 8 bases match TRBD2. Germline-derived CDR1 and CDR2 are MGHRA and YSYEKL. Germline trimming cut 3 bases from V and 4 bases from J; bases unmatched to any gene: 15. The CDR3 covers 18 residues. The CDR3 loop is CASSHLGAGGRRADTQYF. The CDR3 coding sequence is TGCGCCAGCAGCCACCTGGGGGCTGGCGGGAGGCGCGCAGATACGCAGTATTTT.

As DNA, the CDR3 is TGTGCCAGCAGCTTAGCGCCCTGGGACAGGGGGGCAGATACGCAGTATTTT. Amino acid sequence: CASSLAPWDRGADTQYF. The J gene is TRBJ2-3, the V gene TRBV7-8, with 11 bases that match TRBD1. Germline lookup yields CDR1 SGHVS and CDR2 FQNEAQ. This CDR3 is built from 17 residues. V lost 0 bases and J lost 4; bases outside the gene matches: 6.

The chain is built from TRBV6-1 and TRBJ2-5; 8 bases line up with TRBD1. The CDR3 extends over 13 amino acids. With 6 bases clipped from V and 14 bases from J, the junction kept 14 bases outside the gene matches. Germline CDR1 MNHNS, CDR2 SASEGT. CDR3 sequence reads: CASSLETGVSYYF. The CDR3 DNA is TGTGCCAGCAGCCTCGAGACAGGGGTCTCTTATTACTTC.

The CDR3 spells CASSQGLTSGARDTQYF. CDR3 coding DNA: TGCGCCAGCAGCCAAGGCCTTACTAGCGGAGCACGTGATACGCAGTATTTT. The chain carries TRBV4-1 and TRBJ2-3; the match to TRBD2 covers 8 bases. Germline V gives CDR1 MGHRA, CDR2 YSYEKL. This CDR3 is built from 17 residues. J was trimmed by 6 bases and V by 1 base; bases with no gene match: 12.

The V call is TRBV9, the J call TRBJ1-3, with D perhaps TRBD1 (5 bases). Trimming pared 0 bases from V and 3 bases from J, leaving 10 bases between. The length of the CDR3 is 15 residues. Germline CDR1 and CDR2: SGDLS and YYNGEE. The CDR3 nucleotides read TGTGCCAGCAGCGTAGGCCAGGGCGGTGGAAACACCATATATTTT. This codes for CASSVGQGGGNTIYF.

This chain connects TRBV6-1 to TRBJ1-5; 9 bases align to TRBD1. The J segment lost 5 bases and the V segment lost 6 bases, leaving 8 bases of the junction unmatched. This CDR3 region has 15 residues. Germline-derived CDR1 and CDR2 are MNHNS and SASEGT. Here the CDR3 reads CASRKTGGADQPQHF. CDR3 nucleotides: TGTGCCAGCAGAAAAACAGGGGGCGCGGATCAGCCCCAGCATTTT.

This clone was recorded a few times. Here the CDR3 DNA reads TGCGCCAGCAGCCACCTGTACAGGGCTTCTGAAGCTTTCTTT. It is translated as CASSHLYRASEAFF. This chain connects TRBV4-1 to TRBJ1-1; D possibly corresponds to TRBD1 (6 bases). Germline V gene sequence: CDR1 MGHRA, CDR2 YSYEKL. This CDR3 has 14 amino acids. Trimming removed 3 bases from V and 6 bases from J, with 14 bases in between.

The chain is built from TRBV4-1 and TRBJ1-5; D unresolved. Germline CDR1 reads MGHRA; CDR2 reads YSYEKL. The CDR3 is 16 residues long. The germline V and J ends were trimmed by 1 base and 0 bases, with 10 bases remaining between them. CDR3 sequence: CASSQGSTHSNQPQHF. Here the CDR3 DNA reads TGCGCCAGCAGCCAAGGTTCCACACATAGCAATCAGCCCCAGCATTTT.

The rearrangement joins TRBV30 to TRBJ2-1; unclear D gene. The germline V gene encodes CDR1 GTSNPN and CDR2 SVGIG (reference sequence). The CDR3 is 12 residues long. V was shortened by 4 bases and J by 7 bases, with 11 bases between the two germline ends. DNA for the CDR3: TGTGCCTGGACCAGCCTTAGGAATGAGCAGTTCTTC. Translated, it gives CAWTSLRNEQFF.

The V call is TRBV11-2, the J call TRBJ1-6; D may be TRBD1 (6 bases). The germline gives CDR1 SGHAT, CDR2 FQNNGV. The CDR3 length is 15 residues. Trimming removed 4 bases from V and 12 bases from J, with 19 bases in between. The DNA for the CDR3 is TGTGCCAGCAGCTCACCGGACAGAACCGGGGTACCCCTCCACTTT. Protein sequence: CASSSPDRTGVPLHF.

The genes are TRBV7-2 and TRBJ2-5, with 8 bases lining up with TRBD1. Germline V gene sequence: CDR1 SGHTA, CDR2 FQGNSA. J gave up 2 bases and V 5 bases, and 10 bases lay outside the gene matches. The CDR3 is 16 amino acids. The CDR3 coding sequence is TGTGCCAGCAGCAAACGGACAGGGTGGGAACAAGAGACCCAGTACTTC. Amino acids: CASSKRTGWEQETQYF.